The source of this TCR beta chain is a study of read filtering for tumor transcriptome and immune sequencing. Findings and caveats of the study: The CD138-negative fraction was mixed bone marrow immune cells, not pure T cells.

The library was built from about 400 ng RNA with molecular barcoded adaptors for alpha/delta and beta/gamma chains. TCRdb recomputed calls from the reads with MiXCR, one row per CDR3 protein. The table includes 35,000 to 40,000 distinct CDR3 sequences, 12% to 15% detected once. This clonotype has a count of ten or more. Its antigen is still unknown. This CDR3 is 14 amino acids long. The germline V gene has CDR1 SGHRS and CDR2 YFSETQ. Between the trimmed V and J ends, which lost 0 bases and 0 bases, there was a span of 5 bases. V usage is TRBV5-1 and J usage is TRBJ2-3; D not certain. The sequencing input was a population of CD138-negative cells sorted from bone marrow. The sequence was obtained from a donor aged 40 or older with multiple myeloma. DNA of the CDR3: TGCGCCAGCAGCTTGGGCCAGAGCACAGATACGCAGTATTTT. Amino acids: CASSLGQSTDTQYF.